This TCR beta chain was identified in a study of beta chain features in type 1 diabetes. Whole-study findings and limits: Type 1 diabetes patients had TCRB CDR3s that were shorter (moderately but significantly so) in all four CD4+ subsets. Equally in patients and controls, shorter templates might have been favored by PCR. Reduced insertions and increased deletions marked VDJ junctions in type 1 diabetes patients.

Note on this clone: Its matching antigen is unknown.

Germline assignment: CDR1 MNHEY and CDR2 SVGAGI. The V end lost 4 bases, the J end lost 4 bases, and 14 bases lay between the germline ends. The CDR3 is made up of 14 amino acids. The collection from each donor was one heparinised blood draw averaging about 116 mL. As every portion of the isolated RNA was reverse transcribed, the sequencing read expressed TCRB transcripts. Using immunoSEQ multiplex PCR, the repertoire was profiled, and TCRdb retains in-frame clones only, with some absent. The sample carries over 150,000 clones, 7.8% recorded once. V gene TRBV6-5 combines with J gene TRBJ2-7, with D possibly matching TRBD1 (6 bases). The source of this sequence is a middle-aged woman with type 1 diabetes. The sample taken for sequencing was central memory CD4+ T cells from blood. The CDR3 DNA is TGTGCCAGCAGTTGGGCCAGGGGCGATTACGAGCAGTACTTC. Residues: CASSWARGDYEQYF.